This entry features one T cell receptor beta chain sequence. What it binds is not known. The data were obtained in a study of T cells after yellow fever vaccination. Study observations and caveats: From the bulk population, abundant clonotypes could contaminate and appear within FACS-sorted repertoires.

TCRdb re-called the 5' RACE reads through MiXCR, storing one row per CDR3 protein. The profile shows 120,000 or so distinct CDR3 sequences, approximately 16% of them singletons. The V gene end was trimmed by 4 bases and the J gene end by 0 bases; junction bases not matched to a gene: 5. The CDR3 length is 15 residues. This clonotype was obtained from a man aged 18 to 35 who received the YFV17D yellow fever vaccine. The sequenced sample was CD8+ T cells sorted from PBMCs, obtained 5 days after the yellow fever booster vaccination. This chain links TRBV12-3 or TRBV12-4 with TRBJ2-5; TRBD1 matches at 7 bases. CDR3 in amino acids: CASSYRGRYQETQYF. The DNA of the CDR3 is TGTGCCAGCAGTTACAGGGGAAGGTACCAAGAGACCCAGTACTTC.